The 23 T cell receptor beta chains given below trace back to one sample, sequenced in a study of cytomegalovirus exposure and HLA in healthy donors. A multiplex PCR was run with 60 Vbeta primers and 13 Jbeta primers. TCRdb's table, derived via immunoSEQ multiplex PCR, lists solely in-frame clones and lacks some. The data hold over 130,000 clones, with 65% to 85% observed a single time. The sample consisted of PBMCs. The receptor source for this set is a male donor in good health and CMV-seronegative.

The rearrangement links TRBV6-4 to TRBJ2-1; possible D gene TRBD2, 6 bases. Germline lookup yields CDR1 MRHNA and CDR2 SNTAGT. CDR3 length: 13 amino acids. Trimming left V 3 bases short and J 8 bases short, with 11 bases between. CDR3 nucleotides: TGTGCCAGCAGTGAGGCTAGCGAGCATGAGCAGTTCTTC. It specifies CASSEASEHEQFF.

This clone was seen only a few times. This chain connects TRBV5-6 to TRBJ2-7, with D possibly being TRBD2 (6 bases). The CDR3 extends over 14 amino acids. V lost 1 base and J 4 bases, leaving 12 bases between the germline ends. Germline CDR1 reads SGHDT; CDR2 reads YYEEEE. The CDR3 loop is CASSLWDSPYEQYF. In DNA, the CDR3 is TGTGCCAGCAGCTTGTGGGACTCCCCGTACGAGCAGTACTTC. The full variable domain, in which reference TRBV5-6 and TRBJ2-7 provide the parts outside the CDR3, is DAGVTQSPTHLIKTRGQQVTLRCSPKSGHDTVSWYQQALGQGPQFIFQYYEEEERQRGNFPDRFSGHQFPNYSSELNVNALLLGDSALYLCASSLWDSPYEQYFGPGTRLTVT.

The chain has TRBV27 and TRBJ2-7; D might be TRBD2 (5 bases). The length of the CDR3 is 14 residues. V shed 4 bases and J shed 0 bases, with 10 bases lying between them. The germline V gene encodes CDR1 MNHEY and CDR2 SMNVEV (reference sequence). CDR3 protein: CASSYVGSSYEQYF. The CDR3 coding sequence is TGTGCCAGCAGTTACGTGGGGAGCTCCTACGAGCAGTACTTC.

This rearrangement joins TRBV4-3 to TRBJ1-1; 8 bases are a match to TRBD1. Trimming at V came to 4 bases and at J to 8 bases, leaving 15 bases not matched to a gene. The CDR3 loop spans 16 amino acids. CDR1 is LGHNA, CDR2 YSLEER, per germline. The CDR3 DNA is TGCGCCAGCAGCCTGGGACAGGCTCTCCGGATGGGAGAAGCTTTCTTT. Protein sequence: CASSLGQALRMGEAFF.

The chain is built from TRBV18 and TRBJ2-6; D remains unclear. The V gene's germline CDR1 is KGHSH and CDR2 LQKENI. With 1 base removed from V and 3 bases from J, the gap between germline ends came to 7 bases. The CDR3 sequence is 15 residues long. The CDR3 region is CASSPLWLGANVLTF. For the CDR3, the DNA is TGTGCCAGCTCACCACTATGGCTTGGGGCCAACGTCCTGACTTTC.

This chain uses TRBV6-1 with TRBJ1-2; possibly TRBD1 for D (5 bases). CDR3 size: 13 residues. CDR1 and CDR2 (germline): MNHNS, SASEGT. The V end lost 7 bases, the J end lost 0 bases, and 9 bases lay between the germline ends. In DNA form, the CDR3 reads TGTGCCAGCACGGGGGACCCTAACTATGGCTACACCTTC. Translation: CASTGDPNYGYTF.

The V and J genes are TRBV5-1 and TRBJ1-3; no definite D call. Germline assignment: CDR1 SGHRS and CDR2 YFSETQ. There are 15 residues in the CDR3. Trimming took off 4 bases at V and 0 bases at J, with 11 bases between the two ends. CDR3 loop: CASSATSFSGNTIYF. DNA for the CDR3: TGCGCCAGCAGCGCCACAAGTTTCTCTGGAAACACCATATATTTT.

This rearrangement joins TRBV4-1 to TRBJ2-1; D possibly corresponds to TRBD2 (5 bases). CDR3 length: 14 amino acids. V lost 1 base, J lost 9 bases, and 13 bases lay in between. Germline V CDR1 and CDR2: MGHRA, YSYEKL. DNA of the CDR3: TGCGCCAGCAGCCAAGGACAACTAGGGAGTGAGCAGTTCTTC. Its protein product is CASSQGQLGSEQFF.

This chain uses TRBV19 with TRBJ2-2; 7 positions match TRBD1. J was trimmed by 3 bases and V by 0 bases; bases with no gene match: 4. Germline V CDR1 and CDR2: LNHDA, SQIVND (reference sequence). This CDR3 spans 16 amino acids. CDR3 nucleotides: TGTGCCAGTAGTATAGACCCGACAGGGTACACCGGGGAGCTGTTTTTT. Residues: CASSIDPTGYTGELFF. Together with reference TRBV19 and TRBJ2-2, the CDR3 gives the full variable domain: DGGITQSPKYLFRKEGQNVTLSCEQNLNHDAMYWYRQDPGQGLRLIYYSQIVNDFQKGDIAEGYSVSREKKESFPLTVTSAQKNPTAFYLCASSIDPTGYTGELFFGEGSRLTVL.

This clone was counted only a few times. This chain's CDR3 is CASREDGWGGGVAFF. The CDR3 DNA reads as TGTGCCAGCAGGGAGGACGGCTGGGGGGGCGGGGTGGCTTTCTTT. This chain connects TRBV5-4 to TRBJ1-1, with a possible D match to TRBD1 (6 bases). The V and J ends lost 5 bases and 11 bases respectively, with 25 bases between them. This CDR3 region has 15 residues. Germline CDR1 SGHNT, CDR2 YYREEE (reference sequence). Full variable domain (remainder filled in from reference TRBV5-4 and TRBJ1-1): ETGVTQSPTHLIKTRGQQVTLRCSSQSGHNTVSWYQQALGQGPQFIFQYYREEENGRGNFPPRFSGLQFPNYSSELNVNALELDDSALYLCASREDGWGGGVAFFGQGTRLTVV.

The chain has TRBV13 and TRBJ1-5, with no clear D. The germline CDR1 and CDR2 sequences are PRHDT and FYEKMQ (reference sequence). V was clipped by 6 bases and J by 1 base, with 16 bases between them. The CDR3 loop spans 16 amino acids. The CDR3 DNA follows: TGTGCCAGCAGTTACTCGATCGGGTTCAGCAATCAGCCCCAGCATTTT. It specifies CASSYSIGFSNQPQHF.

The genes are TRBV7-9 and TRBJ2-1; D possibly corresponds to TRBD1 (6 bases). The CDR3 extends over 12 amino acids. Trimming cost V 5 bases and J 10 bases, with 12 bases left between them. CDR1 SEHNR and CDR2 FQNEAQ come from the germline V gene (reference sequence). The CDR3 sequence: CASSPLGQEQFF. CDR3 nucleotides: TGTGCCAGCAGCCCCCTCGGACAGGAGCAGTTCTTC.

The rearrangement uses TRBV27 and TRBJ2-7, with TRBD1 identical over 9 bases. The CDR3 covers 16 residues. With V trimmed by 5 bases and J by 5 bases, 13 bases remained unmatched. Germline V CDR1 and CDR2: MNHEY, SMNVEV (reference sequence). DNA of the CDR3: TGTGCCAGCAGTCCAGATACCGGGACAGGGTTCGACGAGCAGTACTTC. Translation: CASSPDTGTGFDEQYF.

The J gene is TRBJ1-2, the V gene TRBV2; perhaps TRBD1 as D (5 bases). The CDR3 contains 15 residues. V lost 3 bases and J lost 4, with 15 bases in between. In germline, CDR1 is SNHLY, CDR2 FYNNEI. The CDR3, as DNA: TGTGCCAGCAGTGATTCGCCAGGGTTAATCTATGGCTACACCTTC. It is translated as CASSDSPGLIYGYTF.

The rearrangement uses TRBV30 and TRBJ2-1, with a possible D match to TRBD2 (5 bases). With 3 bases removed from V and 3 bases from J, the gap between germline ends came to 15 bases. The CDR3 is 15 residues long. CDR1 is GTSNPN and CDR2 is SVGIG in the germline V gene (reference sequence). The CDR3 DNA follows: TGTGCCTGGAGCCCGATGGGAGACCTCTACAATGAGCAGTTCTTC. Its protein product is CAWSPMGDLYNEQFF.

DNA of the CDR3: TGTGCCAGCAGCTTAGTCGTTAGCGGGAGAATCACAGATACGCAGTATTTT. This gives the protein CASSLVVSGRITDTQYF. The chain employs TRBV7-6 and TRBJ2-3, with 9 positions matching TRBD2. CDR3 length: 17 residues. Germline values: CDR1 SGHVS, CDR2 FNYEAQ. Trimming removed 1 base from V and 2 bases from J; junction bases left unmatched: 7.

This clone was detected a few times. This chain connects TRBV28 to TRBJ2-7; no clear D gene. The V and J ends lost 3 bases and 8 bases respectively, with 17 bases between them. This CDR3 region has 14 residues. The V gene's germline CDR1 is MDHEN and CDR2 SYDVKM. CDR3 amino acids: CASSFPPPYYQQYF. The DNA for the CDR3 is TGTGCCAGCAGTTTTCCCCCTCCTTACTATCAGCAGTACTTC. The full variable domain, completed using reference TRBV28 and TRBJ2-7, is DVKVTQSSRYLVKRTGEKVFLECVQDMDHENMFWYRQDPGLGLRLIYFSYDVKMKEKGDIPEGYSVSREKKERFSLILESASTNQTSMYLCASSFPPPYYQQYFGPGTRLTVT.

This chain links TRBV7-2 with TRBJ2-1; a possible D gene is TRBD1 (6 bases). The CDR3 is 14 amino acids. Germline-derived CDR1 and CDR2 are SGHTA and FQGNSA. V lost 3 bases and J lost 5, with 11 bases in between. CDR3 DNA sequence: TGTGCCAGCAGCTTTCAAGGGGGTGACAATGAGCAGTTCTTC. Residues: CASSFQGGDNEQFF.

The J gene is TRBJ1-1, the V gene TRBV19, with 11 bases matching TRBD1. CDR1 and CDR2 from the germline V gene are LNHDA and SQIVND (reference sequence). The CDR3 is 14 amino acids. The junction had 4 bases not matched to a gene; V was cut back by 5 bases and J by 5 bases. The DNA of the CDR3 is TGTGCCAGTAGTCCCGGGACAGGGGGAACTGAAGCTTTCTTT. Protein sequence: CASSPGTGGTEAFF.

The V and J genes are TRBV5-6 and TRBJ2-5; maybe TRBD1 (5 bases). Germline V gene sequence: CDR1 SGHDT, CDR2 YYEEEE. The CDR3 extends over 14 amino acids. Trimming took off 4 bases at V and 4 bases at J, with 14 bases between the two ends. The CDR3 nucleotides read TGTGCCAGCAGCCCTCCCAGGGTACGAGAGACCCAGTACTTC. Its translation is CASSPPRVRETQYF.

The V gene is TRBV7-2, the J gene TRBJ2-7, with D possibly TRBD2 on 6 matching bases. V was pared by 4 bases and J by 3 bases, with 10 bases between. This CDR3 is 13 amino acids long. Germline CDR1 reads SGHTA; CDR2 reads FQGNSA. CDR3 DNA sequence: TGTGCCAGCAGCTCACGGGGGTTCTACGAGCAGTACTTC. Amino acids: CASSSRGFYEQYF.

The CDR3 reads CASSPRTSAVSGNIQYF. DNA of the CDR3: TGTGCCAGCAGCCCTAGGACTAGCGCCGTATCGGGGAACATTCAGTACTTC. The genes are TRBV7-2 and TRBJ2-4, with TRBD2 identical over 9 bases. The V and J ends lost 5 bases and 7 bases, in that order; junction bases with no gene match: 15. The CDR3 runs to 17 residues. Germline loops: CDR1 SGHTA, CDR2 FQGNSA.

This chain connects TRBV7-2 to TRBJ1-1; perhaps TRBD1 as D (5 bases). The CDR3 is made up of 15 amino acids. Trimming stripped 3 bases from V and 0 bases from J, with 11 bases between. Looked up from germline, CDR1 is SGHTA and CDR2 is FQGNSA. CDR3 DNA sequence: TGTGCCAGCAGCTTCGACAGAAGAATGAACACTGAAGCTTTCTTT. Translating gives CASSFDRRMNTEAFF.